The text below deals with one T cell receptor (beta chain). These data originate in a study of monozygotic twins with inflammatory bowel disease. With the 5' RACE reads reprocessed, TCRdb shows one record per CDR3 protein and no DNA. Its table records a few hundred thousand distinct CDR3 sequences. The CDR3 runs 13 residues. CDR1 and CDR2 from the germline V gene are LNHDA and SQIVND (reference sequence). The sample consisted of blood. The chain employs TRBV19 and TRBJ2-1; absent DNA, TCRdb's TRBD1 call cannot be checked. The clonotype comes from a human donor with ulcerative colitis or Crohn's disease, or a healthy co-twin of an affected twin (not recorded which). CDR3 loop: CASSIVKGSEQFF. Full variable domain (remainder filled in from reference TRBV19 and TRBJ2-1): DGGITQSPKYLFRKEGQNVTLSCEQNLNHDAMYWYRQDPGQGLRLIYYSQIVNDFQKGDIAEGYSVSREKKESFPLTVTSAQKNPTAFYLCASSIVKGSEQFFGPGTRLTVL.